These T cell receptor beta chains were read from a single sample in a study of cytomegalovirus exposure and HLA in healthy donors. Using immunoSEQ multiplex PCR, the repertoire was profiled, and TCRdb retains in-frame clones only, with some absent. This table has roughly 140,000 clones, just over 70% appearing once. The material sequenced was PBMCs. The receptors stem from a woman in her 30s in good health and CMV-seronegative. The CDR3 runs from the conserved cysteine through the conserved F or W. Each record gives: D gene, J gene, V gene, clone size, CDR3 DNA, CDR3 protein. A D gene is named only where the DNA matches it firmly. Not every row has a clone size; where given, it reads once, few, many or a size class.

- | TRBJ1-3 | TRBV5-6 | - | TGTGCCAGTTATGGAACAGGGTCTGGAAACACCATATATTTT | CASYGTGSGNTIYF
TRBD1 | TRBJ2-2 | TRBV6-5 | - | TGTGCCAGCAGCAAGGACAGGGGGAGCACCGGGGAGCTGTTTTTT | CASSKDRGSTGELFF
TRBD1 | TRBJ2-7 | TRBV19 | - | TGTGCCAGTAGTATAGGCGTCGACAGGGATTACGAGCAGTACTTC | CASSIGVDRDYEQYF
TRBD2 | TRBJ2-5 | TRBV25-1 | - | TGTGCCAGCGAGGGACTAGTCTGGGAGACCCAGTACTTC | CASEGLVWETQYF
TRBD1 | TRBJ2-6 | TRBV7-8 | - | TGTGCCAGCAGCTCCAACCGGGACAGGGCTGTCTCTGGGGCCAACGTCCTGACTTTC | CASSSNRDRAVSGANVLTF
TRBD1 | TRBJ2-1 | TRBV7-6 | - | TGTGCCAGCAGTCGGGGACAGGGAATCAATGAGCAGTTCTTC | CASSRGQGINEQFF
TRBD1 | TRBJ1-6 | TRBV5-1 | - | TGCGCCAGCAGCCAGGGACAGGGAAATAATTCACCCCTCCACTTT | CASSQGQGNNSPLHF
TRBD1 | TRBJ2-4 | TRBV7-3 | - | TGTGCCAGCAGCTTATCGGGACAGAAAGACATTCAGTACTTC | CASSLSGQKDIQYF
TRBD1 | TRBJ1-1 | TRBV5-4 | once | TGTGCCAGCAGCTTCGGGACAGGGGGGAACACTGAAGCTTTCTTT | CASSFGTGGNTEAFF
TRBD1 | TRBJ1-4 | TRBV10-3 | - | TGTGCCATCGGTGGAGACAGGGGGTCTGAAAAACTGTTTTTT | CAIGGDRGSEKLFF
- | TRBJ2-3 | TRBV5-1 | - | TGCGCCAGCAGACCGCAGGGTCAGCCCACAGATACGCAGTATTTT | CASRPQGQPTDTQYF
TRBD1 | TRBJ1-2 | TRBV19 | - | TGTGCCAGTACCCGCGGACAGGTCAACTATGGCTACACCTTC | CASTRGQVNYGYTF
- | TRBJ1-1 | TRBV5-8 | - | TGTGCCAGCAGCCCTGGGACAATAGTAGGCACTGAAGCTTTCTTT | CASSPGTIVGTEAFF
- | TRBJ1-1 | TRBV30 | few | TGTGCCTGGTCCCCGTATAATTGGGGGGAGAACACTGAAGCTTTCTTT | CAWSPYNWGENTEAFF
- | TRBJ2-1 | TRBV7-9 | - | TGTGCCAGCAGCTCCTCCTTAGGGGACAAATACAATGAGCAGTTCTTC | CASSSSLGDKYNEQFF
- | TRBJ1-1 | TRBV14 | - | TGTGCCAGCAGCCTTCTTGAGGGATACACTGAAGCTTTCTTT | CASSLLEGYTEAFF
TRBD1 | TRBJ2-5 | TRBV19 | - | TGTGCCAGTAGTGACAGACAGGGGACAGAGACCCAGTACTTC | CASSDRQGTETQYF
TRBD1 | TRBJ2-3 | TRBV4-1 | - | TGCGCCAGCAGCCAACCAGGACAGGGGGCGAATACGCAGTATTTT | CASSQPGQGANTQYF
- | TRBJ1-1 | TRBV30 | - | TGTGCCTGGAGTGTGAACAAGAACACTGAAGCTTTCTTT | CAWSVNKNTEAFF
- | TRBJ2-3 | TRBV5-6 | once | TGTGCCAGCAGGAAACCGGGACATCGATCTGGAGATACGCAGTATTTT | CASRKPGHRSGDTQYF
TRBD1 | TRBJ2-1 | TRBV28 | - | TGTGCCAGCAGTTCGGGACAGGGGGACTACAATGAGCAGTTCTTC | CASSSGQGDYNEQFF
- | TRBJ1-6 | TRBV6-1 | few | TGTGCCAGCAGACCCAGGGACACCTATAATTCACCCCTCCACTTT | CASRPRDTYNSPLHF
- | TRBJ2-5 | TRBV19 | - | TGTGCCAGTAGTATGGGGACACGGCAGTACTTC | CASSMGTRQYF
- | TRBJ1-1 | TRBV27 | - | TGTGCCAGCCGAGGATTGGGGATAGGTCCCGGGGTTAGCACTGAAGCTTTCTTT | CASRGLGIGPGVSTEAFF
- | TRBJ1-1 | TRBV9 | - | TGTGCCAGCTCCCGGGGGGGAATCGGTACAGCTAACACTGAAGCTTTCTTT | CASSRGGIGTANTEAFF
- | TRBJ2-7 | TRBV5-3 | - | TGTGCCAGAGAGCGCCGAAGGGGAAAGACGCGGGAGCAGTACTTC | CARERRRGKTREQYF
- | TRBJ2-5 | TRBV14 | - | TGTGCCAGCAGCCAGTGGGGGGGCCGAGAGACCCAGTACTTC | CASSQWGGRETQYF
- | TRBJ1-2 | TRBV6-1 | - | TGTGCCAGCAGTGAGTCGAGGGTCAGCTATGGCTACACCTTC | CASSESRVSYGYTF
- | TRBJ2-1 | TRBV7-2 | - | TGTGCCAGCAGCTTAGCAAGCCGGGGATACAATGAGCAGTTCTTC | CASSLASRGYNEQFF
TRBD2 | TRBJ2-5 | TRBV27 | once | TGTGCCAGCAGTTTCTTCGGACTAGCACAAGAGACCCAGTACTTC | CASSFFGLAQETQYF
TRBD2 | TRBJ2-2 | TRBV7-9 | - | TGTGCCAGCAGTTCTATAGCGGGAGAGGACGGGGAGCTGTTTTTT | CASSSIAGEDGELFF
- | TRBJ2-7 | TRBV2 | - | TGTGCCAGCAGTAATAGCGCCCCCGAGCAGTACTTC | CASSNSAPEQYF
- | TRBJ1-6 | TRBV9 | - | TGTGCCAGCAGCGGAGCTAGTTCCCATTCACCCCTCCACTTT | CASSGASSHSPLHF